One and the same sample provided the 24 T cell receptor beta chains below, sequenced in a study of T cell repertoires in cytomegalovirus infection. Their target antigens are unknown. TCRdb called the reads again in MiXCR, with one record for every CDR3 protein. The table shows 100,000 or so distinct CDR3 sequences, with approximately 30% occurring only once. The sample was CD8+ T cells from cultured PBMCs, taken from culture after CMV antigen stimulation. These receptors were taken from a human donor in good health (CMV status not recorded). Some clones in this sample may be carry-over from other donors' samples.

Note on this clonotype: A much larger clone lies a single base off, so this may be a read error. This chain connects TRBV11-2 to TRBJ1-5; D gene uncertain. V lost 1 base, J lost 3 bases, and 4 bases lay in between. This CDR3 region has 13 residues. The germline V gene encodes CDR1 SGHAT and CDR2 FQNNGV. DNA of the CDR3: TGTGCCAGCAGCTTAGCCTCCAATCAGCCCCAGCATTTT. Its protein is CASSLASNQPQHF.

This clonotype was seen ten or more times. V and J are TRBV7-6 and TRBJ1-1; tentative D call: TRBD1 (6 bases). CDR3 length: 14 amino acids. Germline V gene sequence: CDR1 SGHVS, CDR2 FNYEAQ. The V end lost 3 bases, the J end lost 1 base, and 9 bases lay between the germline ends. CDR3: CASSFGGENTEAFF. CDR3 coding DNA: TGTGCCAGCAGCTTTGGGGGCGAGAACACTGAAGCTTTCTTT.

The chain carries TRBV11-2 and TRBJ2-7; D might be TRBD2 (5 bases). Germline CDR1 is SGHAT and CDR2 is FQNNGV. V was clipped by 11 bases and J by 2 bases, with 22 bases between them. CDR3 length: 15 residues. CDR3 sequence: CASKGWETDTYEQYF. The CDR3 nucleotides read TGTGCCTCGAAAGGGTGGGAGACGGATACCTACGAGCAGTACTTC. Variable domain in full (rest from reference TRBV11-2 and TRBJ2-7): EAGVAQSPRYKIIEKRQSVAFWCNPISGHATLYWYQQILGQGPKLLIQFQNNGVVDDSQLPKDRFSAERLKGVDSTLKIQPAKLEDSAVYLCASKGWETDTYEQYFGPGTRLTVT.

This clonotype was counted at least ten times. The rearrangement joins TRBV7-6 to TRBJ2-2, with 7 bases matching TRBD1. CDR1 is SGHVS and CDR2 is FNYEAQ in the germline V gene. The CDR3 has 16 amino acids. The J segment lost 0 bases and the V segment lost 4 bases, leaving 5 bases of the junction unmatched. CDR3: CASSSDRVSNTGELFF. The CDR3 coding sequence is TGTGCCAGCAGCTCAGACAGGGTTTCGAACACCGGGGAGCTGTTTTTT.

The genes are TRBV7-9 and TRBJ2-1; 14 bases are a match to TRBD2. Unmatched junction bases numbered 3, after V lost 4 bases and J lost 4 bases. Germline V CDR1 and CDR2: SEHNR, FQNEAQ (reference sequence). CDR3 length: 16 residues. The CDR3 DNA reads as TGTGCCAGCAGCTCGGGACTAGCGGGGGCTTACAATGAGCAGTTCTTC. Translating it yields CASSSGLAGAYNEQFF.

This clonotype came up many times. The chain combines TRBV9 with TRBJ2-1; the match to TRBD2 covers 9 bases. The V gene end was trimmed by 4 bases and the J gene end by 6 bases; junction bases not matched to a gene: 8. The CDR3 is 15 amino acids. CDR1 SGDLS and CDR2 YYNGEE come from the germline V gene. The CDR3 DNA reads as TGTGCCAGCAGCACCTCGGGACTAGCTCCCAATGAGCAGTTCTTC. As protein: CASSTSGLAPNEQFF. The complete variable domain, with remaining parts taken from reference TRBV9 and TRBJ2-1, reads DSGVTQTPKHLITATGQRVTLRCSPRSGDLSVYWYQQSLDQGLQFLIQYYNGEERAKGNILERFSAQQFPDLHSELNLSSLELGDSALYFCASSTSGLAPNEQFFGPGTRLTVL.

The gene calls are TRBV4-1 and TRBJ2-3; possibly TRBD2 for D (6 bases). V was cut by 3 bases and J by 6 bases, with 7 bases left in between. Germline V gene data show CDR1 as MGHRA and CDR2 as YSYEKL. This CDR3 region has 12 residues. The CDR3 DNA reads TGCGCCAGCAGCCAGGCGGGGGATACGCAGTATTTT. It specifies CASSQAGDTQYF.

The chain uses TRBV12-3 or TRBV12-4 and TRBJ2-3; 7 nucleotides agree with TRBD2. The V and J ends lost 9 bases and 4 bases, in that order; junction bases with no gene match: 10. The CDR3 extends over 14 amino acids. The DNA for the CDR3 is TGTGCCAGTAGGTCCAGTGGGGGGGCAGATACGCAGTATTTT. Amino acid sequence: CASRSSGGADTQYF.

This clonotype was observed many times. The V call is TRBV5-6, the J call TRBJ1-5, with 7 nucleotides matching TRBD1. With V trimmed by 2 bases and J by 6 bases, 5 bases remained unmatched. The germline V gene has CDR1 SGHDT and CDR2 YYEEEE. The CDR3 sequence is 14 residues long. CDR3 nucleotides: TGTGCCAGCAGCTTAGGGGGCGCTGGTCAGCCCCAGCATTTT. Translated: CASSLGGAGQPQHF. The complete variable domain, with remaining parts taken from reference TRBV5-6 and TRBJ1-5, reads DAGVTQSPTHLIKTRGQQVTLRCSPKSGHDTVSWYQQALGQGPQFIFQYYEEEERQRGNFPDRFSGHQFPNYSSELNVNALLLGDSALYLCASSLGGAGQPQHFGDGTRLSIL.

The chain combines TRBV20-1 with TRBJ2-1; no definite D call. The germline V gene has CDR1 DFQATT and CDR2 SNEGSKA (reference sequence). The germline V and J ends were trimmed by 5 bases and 7 bases, with 9 bases remaining between them. The CDR3 has 11 amino acids. In DNA, the CDR3 is TGCAGTGCTTCGGACCTTAATGAGCAGTTCTTC. Protein: CSASDLNEQFF.

The rearrangement joins TRBV7-2 to TRBJ2-7; TRBD2 matches at 8 bases. V dropped 3 bases and J dropped 3; count of bases not matched to a gene: 4. The V gene's germline CDR1 is SGHTA and CDR2 FQGNSA. The CDR3 spans 14 residues. The CDR3 reads CASSFARGGYEQYF. In DNA, the CDR3 is TGTGCCAGCAGCTTCGCCCGGGGGGGCTACGAGCAGTACTTC.

The V and J genes are TRBV7-6 and TRBJ2-3, with D unresolved. CDR3 size: 13 residues. The germline CDR1 and CDR2 sequences are SGHVS and FNYEAQ. Deletions cut 7 bases from V and 4 bases from J, with 12 bases between. CDR3 coding DNA: TGTGCCAGCACCTCGTCCTCGGCAGATACGCAGTATTTT. Protein sequence: CASTSSSADTQYF.

This clonotype was found many times. The J gene is TRBJ1-5, the V gene TRBV12-3 or TRBV12-4; D unresolved. This CDR3 spans 15 amino acids. The V and J ends lost 8 bases and 4 bases respectively, with 18 bases between them. In DNA, the CDR3 is TGTGCCAGCTCTATTACGGGAGGTCGAAATCAGCCCCAGCATTTT. Encoded protein: CASSITGGRNQPQHF.

This clonotype was recorded a few times. The chain has TRBV6-1 and TRBJ1-1; the D is unclear. Germline-derived CDR1 and CDR2 are MNHNS and SASEGT. This CDR3 contains 10 residues. V gave up 7 bases and J gave up 2 bases, with 2 bases separating them. CDR3 protein: CASTNTEAFF. CDR3 sequence (DNA): TGTGCCAGCACTAACACTGAAGCTTTCTTT.

Only a few counts were recorded for this clonotype. The rearrangement uses TRBV7-2 and TRBJ2-5; D is perhaps TRBD1 or TRBD2 (6 bases each). Germline V gene sequence: CDR1 SGHTA, CDR2 FQGNSA. Trimming took off 6 bases at V and 3 bases at J, with 11 bases between the two ends. The CDR3 runs 13 residues. CDR3 region: CASRMEGEETQYF. The CDR3 DNA reads as TGTGCCAGCAGAATGGAGGGGGAAGAGACCCAGTACTTC.

At least ten counts were recorded for this clonotype. The rearrangement uses TRBV5-6 and TRBJ1-2, with TRBD1 matching over 9 bases. Trimming took 0 bases from V and 3 from J; bases not matched to a gene: 3. CDR1 and CDR2 from the germline V gene are SGHDT and YYEEEE. CDR3 size: 15 residues. The CDR3 is CASSLEGQGYYGYTF. The DNA for the CDR3 is TGTGCCAGCAGCTTGGAAGGACAGGGGTACTATGGCTACACCTTC.

The rearrangement joins TRBV27 to TRBJ1-5; D is unclear. With 8 bases removed from V and 0 bases from J, the gap between germline ends came to 8 bases. This CDR3 region has 13 residues. Germline V CDR1 and CDR2: MNHEY, SMNVEV (reference sequence). The DNA for the CDR3 is TGTGCCAGCTCTGGGGTTAGCAATCAGCCCCAGCATTTT. It encodes CASSGVSNQPQHF.

The chain employs TRBV20-1 and TRBJ2-1; D is uncertain. The CDR3 length is 10 residues. V gave up 1 base and J gave up 9 bases, with 4 bases separating them. CDR1 and CDR2 (germline): DFQATT, SNEGSKA (reference sequence). Here the CDR3 DNA reads TGCAGTGCTAGAGCTGGTGAGCAGTTCTTC. Protein sequence: CSARAGEQFF.

The rearrangement uses TRBV4-1 and TRBJ1-4; D unresolved. This CDR3 has 13 residues. V gave up 5 bases and J gave up 4 bases, with 8 bases separating them. CDR1 is MGHRA, CDR2 YSYEKL, per germline. Here the CDR3 reads CASSRLINEKLFF. In nucleotides, the CDR3 is TGCGCCAGCAGCAGACTGATTAATGAAAAACTGTTTTTT.

This clonotype was counted a few times. V and J are TRBV7-9 and TRBJ2-7, with D perhaps matching TRBD1 (5 bases). This CDR3 region has 13 residues. Germline V gene data show CDR1 as SEHNR and CDR2 as FQNEAQ (reference sequence). V lost 1 base and J 5 bases, leaving 9 bases between the germline ends. The CDR3 DNA sequence: TGTGCCAGCAGCTTAGTAACAGGAAACGAGCAGTACTTC. Protein sequence: CASSLVTGNEQYF.

The gene calls are TRBV4-1 and TRBJ2-2; maybe TRBD2 (6 bases). The germline gives CDR1 MGHRA, CDR2 YSYEKL. This CDR3 is 14 amino acids long. The V end lost 7 bases, the J end lost 5 bases, and 14 bases lay between the germline ends. The CDR3 nucleotides read TGCGCCAGCAACCCACTAGCCGGGACCGGGGAGCTGTTTTTT. It specifies CASNPLAGTGELFF.

This chain joins TRBV7-8 and TRBJ1-1; 7 bases are a match to TRBD1. The CDR3 runs 14 residues. Germline trimming cut 8 bases from V and 1 base from J; bases unmatched to any gene: 7. CDR1 and CDR2 (germline): SGHVS, FQNEAQ. CDR3 region: CASSRQGQNTEAFF. The CDR3 nucleotides are TGTGCCAGCTCCCGACAGGGCCAGAACACTGAAGCTTTCTTT.

At least ten counts were recorded for this clonotype. The chain has TRBV20-1 and TRBJ2-5; TRBD2 is a possible D gene (6 bases). From germline, CDR1 is DFQATT and CDR2 SNEGSKA (reference sequence). This CDR3 has 12 residues. Trimming removed 6 bases at V and 3 bases at J, with 11 bases between. This chain's CDR3 is CSARDWKETQYF. As DNA, the CDR3 is TGCAGTGCACGGGACTGGAAAGAGACCCAGTACTTC.

In its sample, this clonotype was seen many times. The V gene is TRBV5-1, the J gene TRBJ2-4; 8 bases line up with TRBD1. The V segment lost 0 bases and the J segment 8 bases; nucleotides outside the gene matches: 13. Germline loops: CDR1 SGHRS, CDR2 YFSETQ. This CDR3 comprises 17 residues. In DNA form, the CDR3 reads TGCGCCAGCAGCTTGGACCCCCTGACAGGGGAGGTGGACATTCAGTACTTC. Its protein product is CASSLDPLTGEVDIQYF.